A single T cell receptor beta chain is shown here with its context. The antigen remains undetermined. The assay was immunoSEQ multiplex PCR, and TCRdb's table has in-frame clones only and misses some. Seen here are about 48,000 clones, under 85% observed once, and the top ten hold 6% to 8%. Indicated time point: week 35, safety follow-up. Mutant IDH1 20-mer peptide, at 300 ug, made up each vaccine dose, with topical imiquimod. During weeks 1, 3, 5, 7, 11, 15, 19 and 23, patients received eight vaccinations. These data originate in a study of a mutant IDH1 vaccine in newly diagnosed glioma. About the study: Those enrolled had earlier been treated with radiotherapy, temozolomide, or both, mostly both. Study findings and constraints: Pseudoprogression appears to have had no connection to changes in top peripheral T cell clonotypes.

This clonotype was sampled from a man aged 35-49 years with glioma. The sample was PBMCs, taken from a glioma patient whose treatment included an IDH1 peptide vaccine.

CDR3 DNA sequence: TGCGCCAGCAGTTACGACCGGGGGGCTCAGTACTTC. Protein: CASSYDRGAQYF. This chain connects TRBV5-1 to TRBJ2-5, with D possibly matching TRBD2 (7 bases). V was cut by 5 bases and J by 11 bases, with 16 bases left in between. CDR1 and CDR2 (germline): SGHRS, YFSETQ. The CDR3 has 12 residues.